This T cell receptor (beta chain) was profiled in a study of blood T cell repertoires in COVID-19. V shed 5 bases and J shed 0 bases, with 17 bases lying between them. Germline CDR1 reads SGHTA; CDR2 reads FQGNSA. The CDR3 has 17 residues. Assay used: immunoSEQ multiplex PCR; TCRdb lists only in-frame clones, some missing. The sample has roughly 150,000 clones, approximately 88% seen once; the top ten hold roughly 9.1%. This clone came up once. V and J are TRBV7-2 and TRBJ2-4; D possibly corresponds to TRBD1 (6 bases). The sequence was collected from a woman aged 80 or over with active or convalescent COVID-19. The sample consisted of peripheral blood. The CDR3 here is CASSRRQAPLAKNIQYF. CDR3 DNA: TGTGCCAGCAGCAGACGACAGGCTCCACTAGCCAAAAACATTCAGTACTTC. The variable domain in full, with the rest retrieved from reference TRBV7-2 and TRBJ2-4, is GAGVSQSPSNKVTEKGKDVELRCDPISGHTALYWYRQSLGQGLEFLIYFQGNSAPDKSGLPSDRFSAERTGGSVSTLTIQRTQQEDSAVYLCASSRRQAPLAKNIQYFGAGTRLSVL.